What follows are 23 T cell receptor beta chains derived from one specimen sequenced in a study of blood T cell repertoires in COVID-19. Produced via immunoSEQ multiplex PCR; TCRdb's table is partial and in-frame only. Of 300,000 to 400,000 clones detected, roughly 88% appear once; the ten largest clones hold approximately 1.8%. Material for sequencing was peripheral blood. The receptors come from a woman aged 30 to 39 with COVID-19, enrolled during active disease.

The V call is TRBV6-5, the J call TRBJ2-2; 10 bases align to TRBD1. From germline, CDR1 is MNHEY and CDR2 SVGAGI. The CDR3 spans 15 residues. J lost 7 bases, V lost 5 bases, and 7 bases had no gene match. For the CDR3, the DNA is TGTGCCAGCAGTAGACAGGGGGCAGGAATCGGGGAGCTGTTTTTT. Encoded protein: CASSRQGAGIGELFF.

The chain is built from TRBV12-5 and TRBJ1-4; maybe TRBD1 (5 bases). The V end was cut by 2 bases, the J end by 0 bases, with 16 bases between. The CDR3 consists of 18 residues. The germline V gene has CDR1 LGHNT and CDR2 FRNRAP. CDR3 DNA: TGTGCTAGTGGTTTGCCCCGAAAGGGGATCGCAACTAATGAAAAACTGTTTTTT. This codes for CASGLPRKGIATNEKLFF.

The chain has TRBV28 and TRBJ1-2; tentatively, D is TRBD1 (5 bases). Germline V gives CDR1 MDHEN, CDR2 SYDVKM. Between the trimmed V and J ends, which lost 6 bases and 5 bases, there was a span of 7 bases. The CDR3 is 11 residues long. The CDR3 DNA reads as TGTGCCAGCAGCGGGGGATATGGCTACACCTTC. Protein: CASSGGYGYTF.

The rearrangement uses TRBV6-5 and TRBJ1-2; D gene unclear. Germline CDR1 reads MNHEY; CDR2 reads SVGAGI. The CDR3 has 14 amino acids. Trimming removed 6 bases from V and 8 bases from J, with 19 bases in between. The CDR3 DNA follows: TGTGCCAGCAGCCGAGGAGTATCAGTAGGAGGCTACACCTTC. This gives the protein CASSRGVSVGGYTF.

The chain carries TRBV11-2 and TRBJ1-2, with a tentative D call TRBD1 (5 bases). This CDR3 is 13 amino acids long. CDR1 is SGHAT and CDR2 is FQNNGV in the germline V gene. The germline V and J ends were trimmed by 0 bases and 7 bases, with 9 bases remaining between them. The chain's CDR3 is CASSLDRQGGYTF. DNA for the CDR3: TGTGCCAGCAGCTTAGATCGCCAGGGTGGCTACACCTTC.

V is TRBV15 and J is TRBJ2-5; D unresolved. This CDR3 comprises 15 residues. V dropped 0 bases and J dropped 7 bases, with 15 bases sitting between them. In germline, CDR1 is LNHNV, CDR2 YYDKDF (reference sequence). The CDR3: CATSRDRGSVGTQYF. In DNA form, the CDR3 reads TGTGCCACCAGCAGAGATCGCGGCAGTGTGGGGACCCAGTACTTC. Filled out from reference TRBV15 and TRBJ2-5, the complete variable domain reads DAMVIQNPRYQVTQFGKPVTLSCSQTLNHNVMYWYQQKSSQAPKLLFHYYDKDFNNEADTPDNFQSRRPNTSFCFLDIRSPGLGDTAMYLCATSRDRGSVGTQYFGPGTRLLVL.

This clone was seen only a few times. The V gene is TRBV28, the J gene TRBJ1-2; TRBD1 matches 10 bases. V dropped 2 bases and J dropped 5; count of bases not matched to a gene: 2. This CDR3 comprises 14 residues. CDR1 is MDHEN, CDR2 SYDVKM, per germline. The CDR3 DNA is TGTGCCAGCAGTTTAGGGACAGGGGTTTATGGCTACACCTTC. The encoded protein is CASSLGTGVYGYTF.

The rearrangement links TRBV19 to TRBJ1-2; D possibly corresponds to TRBD1 (6 bases). This CDR3 is built from 12 residues. Deletions cut 5 bases from V and 6 bases from J, with 10 bases between. Germline loops: CDR1 LNHDA, CDR2 SQIVND (reference sequence). The CDR3 spells CASSSQGHGYTF. In DNA form, the CDR3 reads TGTGCCAGTAGTTCCCAGGGGCATGGCTACACCTTC.

This CDR3 is CASSLEPRRTGELFF. For the CDR3, the DNA is TGTGCCAGCAGCTTAGAGCCCCGGAGGACCGGGGAGCTGTTTTTT. The chain links TRBV11-2 to TRBJ2-2; D might be TRBD2 (5 bases). Per germline, CDR1 SGHAT and CDR2 FQNNGV. V lost 0 bases, J lost 5 bases, and 10 bases lay in between. The CDR3 consists of 15 residues.

V gene TRBV5-1 combines with J gene TRBJ2-3; D gene ambiguous. The CDR3 runs to 12 residues. Trimming removed 3 bases from V and 5 bases from J, with 7 bases in between. Germline CDR1 reads SGHRS; CDR2 reads YFSETQ. The CDR3 DNA sequence: TGCGCCAGCAGCTCCAACGGAGATACGCAGTATTTT. Its translation: CASSSNGDTQYF.

The chain carries TRBV9 and TRBJ2-2; weak D call: TRBD1 (6 bases). Germline CDR1 reads SGDLS; CDR2 reads YYNGEE. There are 16 residues in the CDR3. Trimming left V 3 bases short and J 0 bases short, with 12 bases between. For the CDR3, the DNA is TGTGCCAGCAGCGGGCGAACAGGGACGAACACCGGGGAGCTGTTTTTT. Amino acid sequence: CASSGRTGTNTGELFF. Full variable domain (missing parts from reference TRBV9 and TRBJ2-2): DSGVTQTPKHLITATGQRVTLRCSPRSGDLSVYWYQQSLDQGLQFLIQYYNGEERAKGNILERFSAQQFPDLHSELNLSSLELGDSALYFCASSGRTGTNTGELFFGEGSRLTVL.

The chain combines TRBV7-9 with TRBJ1-4; D perhaps matches TRBD1 (5 bases). The germline gives CDR1 SEHNR, CDR2 FQNEAQ (reference sequence). The V end lost 4 bases, the J end lost 10 bases, and 10 bases lay between the germline ends. The CDR3 loop spans 12 amino acids. The CDR3 nucleotides read TGTGCCAGCAGCTCCGGGGGTGGAAAACTGTTTTTT. Translating it yields CASSSGGGKLFF.

V and J are TRBV5-1 and TRBJ1-1; TRBD1 agrees at 7 bases. CDR3 size: 14 residues. Unmatched junction bases numbered 4, after V lost 1 base and J lost 4 bases. Looked up from germline, CDR1 is SGHRS and CDR2 is YFSETQ. As DNA, the CDR3 is TGCGCCAGCAGCTTGACAGGGGAAGGCACTGAAGCTTTCTTT. Translation gives CASSLTGEGTEAFF.

The chain joins TRBV19 to TRBJ1-6, with D maybe TRBD1 (5 bases). V shed 0 bases and J shed 10 bases, with 13 bases lying between them. Germline CDR1 reads LNHDA; CDR2 reads SQIVND (reference sequence). CDR3 length: 15 amino acids. The chain's CDR3 is CASSIDSRGYSPLHF. In nucleotides, the CDR3 is TGTGCCAGTAGTATAGATTCAAGGGGCTACTCACCCCTCCACTTT. The whole variable domain, filled in from reference TRBV19 and TRBJ1-6, reads DGGITQSPKYLFRKEGQNVTLSCEQNLNHDAMYWYRQDPGQGLRLIYYSQIVNDFQKGDIAEGYSVSREKKESFPLTVTSAQKNPTAFYLCASSIDSRGYSPLHFGNGTRLTVT.

This chain joins TRBV5-1 and TRBJ2-7; TRBD2 might be the D (5 bases). Germline V gene data show CDR1 as SGHRS and CDR2 as YFSETQ. The V and J ends lost 5 bases and 3 bases respectively, with 9 bases between them. The CDR3 is 12 residues long. The CDR3 loop is CASSFGGYEQYF. In DNA form, the CDR3 reads TGCGCCAGCAGTTTCGGAGGCTACGAGCAGTACTTC.

The chain carries TRBV19 and TRBJ1-5; D unclear. Germline CDR1 reads LNHDA; CDR2 reads SQIVND (reference sequence). The CDR3 covers 13 residues. Trimming removed 2 bases at V and 6 bases at J, with 8 bases between. CDR3 nucleotide sequence: TGTGCCAGTAGTATACAGGCGGGTCAGCCCCAGCATTTT. It encodes CASSIQAGQPQHF.

CDR3 sequence (DNA): TGTGCCAGCAGTGAATGGAAAGCGGGGGACACCGGGGAGCTGTTTTTT. Its protein is CASSEWKAGDTGELFF. The V and J genes are TRBV6-1 and TRBJ2-2, with 8 bases identical to TRBD2. The CDR3 covers 16 residues. Unmatched junction bases numbered 5, after V lost 2 bases and J lost 3 bases. CDR1 and CDR2 (germline): MNHNS, SASEGT.

The chain recombines TRBV29-1 with TRBJ2-1, with D perhaps matching TRBD2 (5 bases). In germline, CDR1 is SQVTM, CDR2 ANQGSEA. V was trimmed by 4 bases and J by 4 bases, leaving 11 bases between them. The CDR3 sequence is 13 residues long. The CDR3 DNA follows: TGCAGCGTTGGTTACACGGGGTACAATGAGCAGTTCTTC. Amino acid sequence: CSVGYTGYNEQFF.

The V gene is TRBV5-1, the J gene TRBJ2-7; 13 bases match TRBD2. The germline V gene encodes CDR1 SGHRS and CDR2 YFSETQ. Trimming at V came to 3 bases and at J to 3 bases, leaving 3 bases not matched to a gene. This CDR3 has 15 residues. The CDR3 region is CASSSGTSGVYEQYF. Written as DNA, the CDR3 is TGCGCCAGCAGCTCAGGGACTAGCGGGGTCTACGAGCAGTACTTC.

The gene calls are TRBV19 and TRBJ2-6; no clear D. V was clipped by 5 bases and J by 0 bases, with 8 bases between them. The CDR3 extends over 15 amino acids. Germline values: CDR1 LNHDA, CDR2 SQIVND (reference sequence). CDR3 in amino acids: CASSPGSSGANVLTF. CDR3 coding DNA: TGTGCCAGTAGTCCAGGTTCCTCTGGGGCCAACGTCCTGACTTTC.

This clone was counted only a few times. This chain uses TRBV27 with TRBJ2-3, with 7 positions matching TRBD2. The CDR3 totals 15 residues. The germline V gene has CDR1 MNHEY and CDR2 SMNVEV (reference sequence). Trimming at V came to 4 bases and at J to 4 bases, leaving 8 bases not matched to a gene. In nucleotides, the CDR3 is TGTGCCAGCAGTTCCCGAGCGGGGTGGTCAGATACGCAGTATTTT. Protein: CASSSRAGWSDTQYF.

The V gene is TRBV5-8, the J gene TRBJ1-5, with D perhaps TRBD1 (6 bases). With 2 bases removed from V and 7 bases from J, the gap between germline ends came to 13 bases. The germline CDR1 and CDR2 sequences are SGHTS and YDEGEE. The CDR3 totals 14 residues. This CDR3 is CASSFGGLNQPQHF. CDR3 DNA: TGTGCCAGCAGCTTCGGGGGGCTAAACCAGCCCCAGCATTTT.

The gene calls are TRBV5-1 and TRBJ1-2; a weak D match, TRBD1 (5 bases). CDR3 length equals 15 residues. Germline V gene lookup returns CDR1 SGHRS and CDR2 YFSETQ. V was pared by 5 bases and J by 2 bases, with 16 bases between. The CDR3 sequence: CASRPRSGDNYGYTF. The CDR3 DNA follows: TGCGCCAGCAGACCCCGTTCGGGGGACAACTATGGCTACACCTTC.